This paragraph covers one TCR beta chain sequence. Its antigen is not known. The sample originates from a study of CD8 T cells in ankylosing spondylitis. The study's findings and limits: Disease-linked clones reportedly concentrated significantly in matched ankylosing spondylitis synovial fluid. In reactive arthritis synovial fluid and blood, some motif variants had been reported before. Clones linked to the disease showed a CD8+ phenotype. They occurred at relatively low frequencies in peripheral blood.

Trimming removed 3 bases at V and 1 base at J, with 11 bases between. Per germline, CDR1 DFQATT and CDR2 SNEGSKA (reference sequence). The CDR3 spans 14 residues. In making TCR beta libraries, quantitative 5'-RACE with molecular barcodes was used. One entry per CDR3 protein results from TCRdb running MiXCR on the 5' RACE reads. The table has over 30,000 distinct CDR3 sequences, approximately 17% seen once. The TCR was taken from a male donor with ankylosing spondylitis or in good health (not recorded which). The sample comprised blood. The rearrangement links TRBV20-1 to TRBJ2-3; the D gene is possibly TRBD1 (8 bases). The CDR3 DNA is TGCAGTGCTAGCACAGGGGGGGGCACAGATACGCAGTATTTT. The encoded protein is CSASTGGGTDTQYF.